This TCR beta chain was sequenced for a study of spatial heterogeneity in lung cancer. This clonotype is labeled hyperexpanded. TCRdb re-analysed the 5' RACE reads in MiXCR, keeping a single row per CDR3 protein. The sample comprises about 440 distinct CDR3 sequences, 20% to 25% of which are singletons, and 22% rests with the top ten. The V and J ends lost 3 bases and 3 bases, in that order; junction bases with no gene match: 3. The CDR3 covers 13 residues. Germline CDR1 is SQVTM and CDR2 is ANQGSEA. Time point meaning: sample taken at primary tumor resection. The donors comprised about 70 untreated early-stage non-small cell lung cancer patients.

The specimen was normal lung tissue next to the tumor, collected at surgery. The genes are TRBV29-1 and TRBJ2-3, with 7 bases fitting TRBD2. The source of this sequence is a male donor with early-stage non-small cell lung cancer. The CDR3, as DNA: TGCAGCGTTGATGAGGGAGGGACAGATACGCAGTATTTT. It codes for CSVDEGGTDTQYF.